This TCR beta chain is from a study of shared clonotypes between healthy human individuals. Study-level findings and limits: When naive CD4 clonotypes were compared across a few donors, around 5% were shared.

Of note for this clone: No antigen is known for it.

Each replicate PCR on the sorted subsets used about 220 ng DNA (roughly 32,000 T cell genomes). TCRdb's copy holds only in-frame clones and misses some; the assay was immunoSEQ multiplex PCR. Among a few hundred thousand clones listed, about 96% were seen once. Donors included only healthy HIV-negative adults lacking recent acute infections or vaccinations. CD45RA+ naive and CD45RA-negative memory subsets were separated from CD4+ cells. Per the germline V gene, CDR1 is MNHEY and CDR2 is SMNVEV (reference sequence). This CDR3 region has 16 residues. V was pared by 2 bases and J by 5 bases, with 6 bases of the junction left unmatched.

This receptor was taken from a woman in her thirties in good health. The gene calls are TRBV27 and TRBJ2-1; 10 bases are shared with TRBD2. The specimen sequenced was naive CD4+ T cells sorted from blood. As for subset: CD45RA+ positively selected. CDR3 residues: CASSLRGTSENNEQFF. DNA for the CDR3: TGTGCCAGCAGTTTAAGAGGGACTAGCGAGAACAATGAGCAGTTCTTC.